This record looks at one T cell receptor (beta chain) sequence and its context. In the original analysis: From reference gene primer amplification, estimates of nucleated cell counts were derived. Assay: immunoSEQ multiplex PCR; the TCRdb copy retains only in-frame clones and omits some. D and trimming were read from the DNA, whereas the V and J calls and clone size are those reported in that table. The profile covers 300,000 to 400,000 clones, with about 90% appearing a single time and under 3.5% taken by the ten largest. This entry belongs to a study of blood T cell repertoires in COVID-19. As for the study in general: Material from acute and convalescent COVID-19 was sourced from the United States, Italy and Spain. PBMCs, B-cell-depleted T cells, or T cells provided the cDNA or gDNA that made up the material.

V was trimmed by 0 bases and J by 5 bases, leaving 11 bases between them. Germline CDR1 is SGHKS and CDR2 is YYEKEE (reference sequence). This CDR3 comprises 14 residues. Sequenced sample: peripheral blood. The source is a woman aged 18-30 years who had recovered from COVID-19. The chain couples TRBV5-5 to TRBJ1-1; a weak D match, TRBD1 (5 bases). CDR3 coding DNA: TGTGCCAGCAGCTTGGGAGACAGCGTAACTGAAGCTTTCTTT. This sequence encodes CASSLGDSVTEAFF.